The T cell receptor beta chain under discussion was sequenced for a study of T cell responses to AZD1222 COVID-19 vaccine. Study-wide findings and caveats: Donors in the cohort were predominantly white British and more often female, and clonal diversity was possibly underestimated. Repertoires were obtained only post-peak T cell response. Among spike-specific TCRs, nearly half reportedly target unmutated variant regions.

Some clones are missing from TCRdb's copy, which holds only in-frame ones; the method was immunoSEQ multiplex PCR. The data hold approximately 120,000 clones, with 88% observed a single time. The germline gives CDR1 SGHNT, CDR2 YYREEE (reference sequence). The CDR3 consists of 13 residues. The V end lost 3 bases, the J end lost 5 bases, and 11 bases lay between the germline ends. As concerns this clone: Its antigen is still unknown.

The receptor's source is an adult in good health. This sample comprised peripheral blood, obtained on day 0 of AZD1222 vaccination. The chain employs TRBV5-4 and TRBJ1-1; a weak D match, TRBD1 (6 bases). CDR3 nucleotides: TGTGCCAGCAGCTCGGGACATGGAACTGAAGCTTTCTTT. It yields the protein CASSSGHGTEAFF.